These 24 T cell receptor beta chains were sequenced from one sample in a study of blood T cell repertoires in COVID-19 (dated by TCRdb to about 2020). The method was the immunoSEQ multiplex PCR assay. The clones in this table, taken by TCRdb from immuneACCESS, are in-frame only. Not every clone is retained; where verified, under half of the shortfall comes from an unresolved V gene, and the cause of the rest is unknown. This sample holds 250,000 or so clones; around 90% were observed only once. The ten largest clonotypes hold approximately 1.3% of the sample. What was sequenced was PBMCs or T cells enriched from blood (not recorded which). The receptor source for this set is a human donor in a cohort exposed to, infected with or recovered from COVID-19 (not recorded which). The donor label of this sample is uncertain.

V and J are TRBV15 and TRBJ1-6, with TRBD1 matching over 7 bases. The ends lost 3 bases at V and 6 bases at J; junction bases unmatched: 5. The V gene's germline CDR1 is LNHNV and CDR2 YYDKDF (reference sequence). The CDR3 length is 15 residues. The CDR3 region has the DNA TGTGCCACCAGCAGGGGACAGCTAATTAATTCACCCCTCCACTTT. As protein: CATSRGQLINSPLHF.

The J gene is TRBJ1-6, the V gene TRBV21-1. TRBV21-1 is flagged as a pseudogene. The CDR3 contains 15 residues. The CDR3 coding sequence is TGTGCCAGCAGCACCGGGGGCTCCTATAATTCACCCCTCCACTTT. Protein: CASSTGGSYNSPLHF.

V gene TRBV6-1 combines with J gene TRBJ2-5; D remains ambiguous. In germline, CDR1 is MNHNS, CDR2 SASEGT. The CDR3 covers 15 residues. Between the trimmed V and J ends, which lost 0 bases and 2 bases, there was a span of 10 bases. DNA of the CDR3: TGTGCCAGCAGTGAAGCCTGGGCCAGTCAAGAGACCCAGTACTTC. Translation: CASSEAWASQETQYF.

The chain joins TRBV5-8 to TRBJ2-3; D might be TRBD1 (6 bases). CDR1 and CDR2 (germline): SGHTS, YDEGEE. Trimming took off 4 bases at V and 2 bases at J, with 17 bases between the two ends. The CDR3 totals 16 residues. Written as DNA, the CDR3 is TGTGCCAGCAGCCCGATACTACAGGGTACCACAGATACGCAGTATTTT. Translated, it gives CASSPILQGTTDTQYF.

V is TRBV5-8 and J is TRBJ1-6; D is uncertain. Per germline, CDR1 SGHTS and CDR2 YDEGEE. The CDR3 consists of 16 residues. The V gene lost 0 bases and the J gene lost 6 bases, with 13 bases spanning the gap. CDR3 loop: CASSLEPITFNSPLHF. The CDR3 nucleotides are TGTGCCAGCAGCTTGGAGCCCATCACCTTTAATTCACCCCTCCACTTT. Full variable domain (rest looked up from reference TRBV5-8 and TRBJ1-6): EAGVTQSPTHLIKTRGQQATLRCSPISGHTSVYWYQQALGLGLQFLLWYDEGEERNRGNFPPRFSGRQFPNYSSELNVNALELEDSALYLCASSLEPITFNSPLHFGNGTRLTVT.

This rearrangement joins TRBV10-3 to TRBJ1-2; TRBD1 aligns across 10 bases. Per germline, CDR1 ENHRY and CDR2 SYGVKD. The CDR3 length is 13 residues. Trimming removed 6 bases from V and 4 bases from J; junction bases left unmatched: 2. The CDR3 DNA is TGTGCCATCAGGACAGGGGGCTCCTATGGCTACACCTTC. Translation: CAIRTGGSYGYTF.

The sample holds one count of this clone. V usage is TRBV9 and J usage is TRBJ1-6; 7 bases are shared with TRBD1. Germline assignment: CDR1 SGDLS and CDR2 YYNGEE. Trimming cost V 2 bases and J 6 bases; bases outside gene matches: 2. This CDR3 comprises 14 residues. DNA for the CDR3: TGTGCCAGCAGCGTGACAGGGAGTAATTCACCCCTCCACTTT. This sequence encodes CASSVTGSNSPLHF.

In this sample, this clone turned up a few times. This chain joins TRBV11-2 and TRBJ1-2; tentative D call: TRBD1 (6 bases). V dropped 0 bases and J dropped 12 bases, with 11 bases sitting between them. The length of the CDR3 is 12 residues. CDR1 is SGHAT, CDR2 FQNNGV, per germline. Here the CDR3 reads CASSLDRGGHTF. CDR3 in DNA: TGTGCCAGCAGCTTAGATCGAGGGGGACACACCTTC.

This rearrangement joins TRBV5-1 to TRBJ2-1; 8 nucleotides align to TRBD2. Germline V gene sequence: CDR1 SGHRS, CDR2 YFSETQ. Losses at the gene ends were 9 bases for V and 0 bases for J; bases not matched to a gene: 8. CDR3 length equals 15 residues. In DNA form, the CDR3 reads TGCGCCACCTCGGGGGGGGATAACTCCTACAATGAGCAGTTCTTC. Protein product: CATSGGDNSYNEQFF.

The chain links TRBV6-6 to TRBJ2-7; TRBD1 matches 11 bases. The CDR3 contains 17 residues. Trimming took 5 bases from V and 4 from J; bases not matched to a gene: 13. Germline assignment: CDR1 MNHNY and CDR2 SVGAGI (reference sequence). CDR3 DNA sequence: TGTGCCAGCAGTCCCGCCCCTGGACAGGGGGCACATTACGAGCAGTACTTC. It codes for CASSPAPGQGAHYEQYF.

The chain carries TRBV9 and TRBJ2-3; 9 bases are a match to TRBD2. This CDR3 has 16 residues. V shed 0 bases and J 5 bases; nucleotides not matched to a gene: 7. The germline V gene encodes CDR1 SGDLS and CDR2 YYNGEE. This chain's CDR3 is CASSVAGAGGKDTQYF. The CDR3 DNA reads as TGTGCCAGCAGCGTAGCTGGGGCGGGGGGGAAAGATACGCAGTATTTT.

This clone was seen a single time. This chain uses TRBV11-2 with TRBJ1-2, with D maybe TRBD1 (5 bases). CDR3 length: 14 amino acids. V lost 1 base and J 3 bases, leaving 9 bases between the germline ends. Germline-derived CDR1 and CDR2 are SGHAT and FQNNGV. CDR3 coding DNA: TGTGCCAGCAGCTTAGGGGGGGACCACTATGGCTACACCTTC. This encodes CASSLGGDHYGYTF. The variable domain in full, with the rest retrieved from reference TRBV11-2 and TRBJ1-2, is EAGVAQSPRYKIIEKRQSVAFWCNPISGHATLYWYQQILGQGPKLLIQFQNNGVVDDSQLPKDRFSAERLKGVDSTLKIQPAKLEDSAVYLCASSLGGDHYGYTFGSGTRLTVV.

This chain joins TRBV6-5 and TRBJ1-4; 7 bases agree with TRBD1. V trimming: 6 bases; J trimming: 8 bases; junction bases outside the gene matches: 6. The CDR3 covers 13 residues. Germline CDR1 and CDR2: MNHEY and SVGAGI. The CDR3, as DNA: TGTGCCAGCAGCCGTCGACAGGGCGAAAAACTGTTTTTT. As protein: CASSRRQGEKLFF.

J is TRBJ2-5 and V is TRBV1; the table's D call, TRBD2, was not checked against the DNA. TRBV1 is a recognized pseudogene. This CDR3 is built from 18 residues. This chain's CDR3 is CTSSPLGAGSGGEETQYF. The CDR3 DNA is TGCACCAGCAGCCCACTCGGGGCAGGTAGCGGGGGGGAAGAGACCCAGTACTTC.

The genes are TRBV6-4 and TRBJ2-2; D gene uncertain. Between the trimmed V and J ends, which lost 6 bases and 0 bases, there was a span of 8 bases. Germline CDR1 and CDR2: MRHNA and SNTAGT. CDR3 size: 14 residues. The chain's CDR3 is CASSADSNTGELFF. CDR3 nucleotides: TGTGCCAGCAGCGCCGACTCGAACACCGGGGAGCTGTTTTTT.

The chain combines TRBV27 with TRBJ1-2, with TRBD1 identical over 8 bases. The CDR3 consists of 15 residues. V trimming: 2 bases; J trimming: 4 bases; junction bases outside the gene matches: 6. Germline loops: CDR1 MNHEY, CDR2 SMNVEV (reference sequence). The CDR3 nucleotides are TGTGCCAGCAGTTTAACGGCAGGGGGCCGCTATGGCTACACCTTC. Amino acids: CASSLTAGGRYGYTF.

The chain carries TRBV6-5 and TRBJ1-1; 7 positions agree with TRBD1. Germline V lookup: CDR1 MNHEY, CDR2 SVGAGI. The CDR3 is 13 residues long. J was trimmed by 1 base and V by 10 bases; bases with no gene match: 6. CDR3 coding DNA: TGTGCCACCTCAGGGGGGCAGAACACTGAAGCTTTCTTT. This encodes CATSGGQNTEAFF.

The V and J genes are TRBV5-4 and TRBJ1-1; possible D gene TRBD1, 5 bases. The CDR3 contains 15 residues. V shed 4 bases and J shed 1 base, with 14 bases lying between them. CDR1 is SGHNT and CDR2 is YYREEE in the germline V gene (reference sequence). The CDR3 loop is CASSPRGKGNTEAFF. The CDR3 coding sequence is TGTGCCAGCAGCCCGCGGGGGAAAGGGAACACTGAAGCTTTCTTT.

The chain combines TRBV6-2 or TRBV6-3 with TRBJ1-2; 9 positions match TRBD1. There are 15 residues in the CDR3. Germline loops: CDR1 MNHEY, CDR2 SVGEGT. The junction had 7 bases not matched to a gene; V was cut back by 2 bases and J by 6 bases. The CDR3, as DNA: TGTGCCAGCAGTTACACAGGGGGCGGTCGAGATGGCTACACCTTC. It translates to CASSYTGGGRDGYTF.

The genes are TRBV5-1 and TRBJ2-1, with a weak D call TRBD1 (5 bases). The germline V gene encodes CDR1 SGHRS and CDR2 YFSETQ. The CDR3 length is 15 residues. V lost 7 bases and J lost 1, with 15 bases in between. The CDR3 nucleotides are TGCGCCAGCGGTCAGGGTCATCCTTCCTACAATGAGCAGTTCTTC. Residues: CASGQGHPSYNEQFF.

This clone has just one count. CDR3 sequence: CASSESVAGYGYTF. CDR3 DNA sequence: TGTGCCAGCAGCGAGTCGGTCGCGGGCTATGGCTACACCTTC. This chain joins TRBV2 and TRBJ1-2; D is unclear. Trimming cost V 6 bases and J 4 bases, with 15 bases left between them. Germline CDR1 SNHLY, CDR2 FYNNEI. CDR3 length: 14 residues.

The V and J genes are TRBV5-6 and TRBJ2-7; no definite D call. The CDR3 is 15 residues long. CDR1 and CDR2 from the germline V gene are SGHDT and YYEEEE. With 1 base removed from V and 0 bases from J, the gap between germline ends came to 11 bases. CDR3 coding DNA: TGTGCCAGCAGCTTGAGGAGCCTGAGCTCCTACGAGCAGTACTTC. Its translation: CASSLRSLSSYEQYF.

The J gene is TRBJ1-5, the V gene TRBV21-1. TRBV21-1 is recorded as a pseudogene. The CDR3 covers 16 residues. The chain's CDR3 is CASSKRTSRLNQPQHF. DNA of the CDR3: TGTGCCAGCAGCAAACGGACTAGCCGCCTGAATCAGCCCCAGCATTTT.

For the CDR3, the DNA is TGCGCCAGCAGACGGGAAGCGGGGAACACCGGGGAGCTGTTTTTT. This encodes CASRREAGNTGELFF. V gene TRBV5-1 combines with J gene TRBJ2-2; maybe TRBD2 (6 bases). V shed 5 bases and J shed 1 base, with 12 bases lying between them. Germline CDR1 SGHRS, CDR2 YFSETQ. This CDR3 region has 15 residues.